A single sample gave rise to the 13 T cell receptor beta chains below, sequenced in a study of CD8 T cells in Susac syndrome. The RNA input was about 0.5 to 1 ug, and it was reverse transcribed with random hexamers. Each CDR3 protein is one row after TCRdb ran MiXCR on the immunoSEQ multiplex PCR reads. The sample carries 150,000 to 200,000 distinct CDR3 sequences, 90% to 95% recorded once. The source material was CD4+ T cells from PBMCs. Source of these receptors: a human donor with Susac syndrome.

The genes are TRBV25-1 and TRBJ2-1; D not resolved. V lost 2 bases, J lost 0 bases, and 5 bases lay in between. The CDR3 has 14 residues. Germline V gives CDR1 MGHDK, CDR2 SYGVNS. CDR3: CASSERSSYNEQFF. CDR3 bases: TGTGCCAGCAGTGAAAGGAGCTCCTACAATGAGCAGTTCTTC.

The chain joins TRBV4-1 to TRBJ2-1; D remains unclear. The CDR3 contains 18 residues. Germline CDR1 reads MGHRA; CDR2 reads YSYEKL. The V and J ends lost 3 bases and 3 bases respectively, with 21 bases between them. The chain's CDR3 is CASSHRWPTGPNYNEQFF. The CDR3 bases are TGCGCCAGCAGCCACCGGTGGCCTACCGGGCCCAACTACAATGAGCAGTTCTTC.

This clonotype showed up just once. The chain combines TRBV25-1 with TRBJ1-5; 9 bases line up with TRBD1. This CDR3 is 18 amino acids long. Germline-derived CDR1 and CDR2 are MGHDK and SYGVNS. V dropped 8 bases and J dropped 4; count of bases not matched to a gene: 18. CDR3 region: CASFRDRAPTCLNQPQHF. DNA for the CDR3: TGTGCCAGCTTCCGGGACAGGGCTCCTACATGCCTAAATCAGCCCCAGCATTTT.

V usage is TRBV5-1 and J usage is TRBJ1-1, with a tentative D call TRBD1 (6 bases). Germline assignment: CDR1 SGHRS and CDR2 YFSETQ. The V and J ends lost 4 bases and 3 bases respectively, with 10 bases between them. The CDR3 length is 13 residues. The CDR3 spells CASSHREDTEAFF. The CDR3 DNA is TGCGCCAGCAGCCACAGGGAGGACACTGAAGCTTTCTTT.

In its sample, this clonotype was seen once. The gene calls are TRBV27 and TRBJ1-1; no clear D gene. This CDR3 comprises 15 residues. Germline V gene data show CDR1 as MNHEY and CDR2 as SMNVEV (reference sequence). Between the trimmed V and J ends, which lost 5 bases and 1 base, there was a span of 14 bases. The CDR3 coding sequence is TGTGCCAGCAGTCCTAGCGTAGCAGGGAACACTGAAGCTTTCTTT. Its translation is CASSPSVAGNTEAFF.

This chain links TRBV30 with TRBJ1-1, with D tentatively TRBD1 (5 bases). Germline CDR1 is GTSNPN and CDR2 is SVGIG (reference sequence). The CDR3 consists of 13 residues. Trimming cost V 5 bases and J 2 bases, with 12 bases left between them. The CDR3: CAWRDGFNTEAFF. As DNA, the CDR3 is TGTGCCTGGCGGGACGGATTTAACACTGAAGCTTTCTTT. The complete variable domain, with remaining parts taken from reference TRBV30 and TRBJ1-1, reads SQTIHQWPATLVQPVGSPLSLECTVEGTSNPNLYWYRQAAGRGLQLLFYSVGIGQISSEVPQNLSASRPQDRQFILSSKKLLLSDSGFYLCAWRDGFNTEAFFGQGTRLTVV.

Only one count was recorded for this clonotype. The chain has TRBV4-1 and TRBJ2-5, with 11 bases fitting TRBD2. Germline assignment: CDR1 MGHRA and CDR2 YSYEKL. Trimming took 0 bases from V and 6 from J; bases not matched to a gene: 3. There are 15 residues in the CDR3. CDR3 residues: CASSQDLAGGKTQYF. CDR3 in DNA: TGCGCCAGCAGCCAAGACCTAGCGGGGGGTAAGACCCAGTACTTC.

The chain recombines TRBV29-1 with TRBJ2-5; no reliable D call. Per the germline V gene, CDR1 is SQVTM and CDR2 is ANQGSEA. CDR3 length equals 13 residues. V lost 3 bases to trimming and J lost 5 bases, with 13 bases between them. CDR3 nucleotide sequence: TGCAGCGTTGATAGGCCTTCTTTGGAGACCCAGTACTTC. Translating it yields CSVDRPSLETQYF.

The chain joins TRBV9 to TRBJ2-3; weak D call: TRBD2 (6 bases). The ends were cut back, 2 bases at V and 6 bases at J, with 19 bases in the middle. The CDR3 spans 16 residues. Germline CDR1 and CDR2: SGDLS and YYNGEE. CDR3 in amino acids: CASSVRAGDGVDTQYF. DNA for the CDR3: TGTGCCAGCAGCGTTAGAGCGGGTGATGGGGTGGATACGCAGTATTTT.

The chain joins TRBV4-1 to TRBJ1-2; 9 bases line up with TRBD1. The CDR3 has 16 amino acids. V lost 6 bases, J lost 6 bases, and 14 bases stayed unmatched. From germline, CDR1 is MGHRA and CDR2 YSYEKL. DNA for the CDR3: TGCGCCAGCAGGCGCCCCGGGACAGGGTACGCGGATGGCTACACCTTC. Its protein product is CASRRPGTGYADGYTF.

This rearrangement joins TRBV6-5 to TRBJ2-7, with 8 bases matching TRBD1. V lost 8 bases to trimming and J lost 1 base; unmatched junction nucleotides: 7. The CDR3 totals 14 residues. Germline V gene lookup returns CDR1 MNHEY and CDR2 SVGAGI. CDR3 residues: CASGSGQGSYEQYF. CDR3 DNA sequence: TGTGCCAGCGGAAGCGGACAGGGATCCTACGAGCAGTACTTC.

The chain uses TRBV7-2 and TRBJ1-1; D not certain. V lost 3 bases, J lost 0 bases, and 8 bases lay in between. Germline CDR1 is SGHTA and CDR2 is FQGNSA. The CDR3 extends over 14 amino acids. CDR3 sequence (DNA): TGTGCCAGCAGCTTCGGGTATATGAACACTGAAGCTTTCTTT. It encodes CASSFGYMNTEAFF.

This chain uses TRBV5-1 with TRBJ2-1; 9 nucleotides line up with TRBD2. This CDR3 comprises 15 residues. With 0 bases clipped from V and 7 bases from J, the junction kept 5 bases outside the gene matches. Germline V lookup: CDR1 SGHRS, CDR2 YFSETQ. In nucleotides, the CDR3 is TGCGCCAGCAGCTTGGCGGCGGGGGGGCCGAATGAGCAGTTCTTC. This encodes CASSLAAGGPNEQFF.